This T cell receptor beta chain stems from a study of PD-L1 blockade in urothelial cancer. Study conclusions and caveats: Clones that were tumor-associated expanded more in the blood of durable-benefit patients at 3 weeks.

This table comes from immunoSEQ multiplex PCR, and its TCRdb copy is limited to in-frame clones, with some not included. The sample has 30,000 to 45,000 clones; more than 80% are singletons. As regards this clone: What it binds is unknown.

The time point was: peripheral blood 6 weeks after treatment start. This TCR derives from a man aged 40-50 years with urothelial cancer. The material sequenced was PBMCs, taken around atezolizumab (anti-PD-L1) treatment.

In DNA, the CDR3 is TGTGCCAGCAGCCCCCTTTCAGGGATCTATGGCTACACCTTC. It codes for CASSPLSGIYGYTF. The chain employs TRBV5-6 and TRBJ1-2; possibly TRBD1 for D (5 bases). The CDR3 runs 14 residues. CDR1 is SGHDT and CDR2 is YYEEEE in the germline V gene. V lost 4 bases and J lost 4, with 14 bases in between.